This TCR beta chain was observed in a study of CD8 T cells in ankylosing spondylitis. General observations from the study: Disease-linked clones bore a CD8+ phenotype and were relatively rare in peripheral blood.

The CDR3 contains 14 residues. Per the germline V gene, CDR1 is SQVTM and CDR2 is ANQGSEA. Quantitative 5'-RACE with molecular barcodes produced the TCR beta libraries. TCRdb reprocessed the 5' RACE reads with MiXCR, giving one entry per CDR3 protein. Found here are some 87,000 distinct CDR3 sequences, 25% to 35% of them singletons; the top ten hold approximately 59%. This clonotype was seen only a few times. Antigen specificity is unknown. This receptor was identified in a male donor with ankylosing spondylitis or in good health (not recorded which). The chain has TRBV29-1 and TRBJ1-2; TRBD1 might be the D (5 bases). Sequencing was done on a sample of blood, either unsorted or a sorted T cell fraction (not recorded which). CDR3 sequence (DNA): TGCACCTGTTGGGGAATTGGGACCCCCTCTGGCTACACCTTC. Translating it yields CTCWGIGTPSGYTF.